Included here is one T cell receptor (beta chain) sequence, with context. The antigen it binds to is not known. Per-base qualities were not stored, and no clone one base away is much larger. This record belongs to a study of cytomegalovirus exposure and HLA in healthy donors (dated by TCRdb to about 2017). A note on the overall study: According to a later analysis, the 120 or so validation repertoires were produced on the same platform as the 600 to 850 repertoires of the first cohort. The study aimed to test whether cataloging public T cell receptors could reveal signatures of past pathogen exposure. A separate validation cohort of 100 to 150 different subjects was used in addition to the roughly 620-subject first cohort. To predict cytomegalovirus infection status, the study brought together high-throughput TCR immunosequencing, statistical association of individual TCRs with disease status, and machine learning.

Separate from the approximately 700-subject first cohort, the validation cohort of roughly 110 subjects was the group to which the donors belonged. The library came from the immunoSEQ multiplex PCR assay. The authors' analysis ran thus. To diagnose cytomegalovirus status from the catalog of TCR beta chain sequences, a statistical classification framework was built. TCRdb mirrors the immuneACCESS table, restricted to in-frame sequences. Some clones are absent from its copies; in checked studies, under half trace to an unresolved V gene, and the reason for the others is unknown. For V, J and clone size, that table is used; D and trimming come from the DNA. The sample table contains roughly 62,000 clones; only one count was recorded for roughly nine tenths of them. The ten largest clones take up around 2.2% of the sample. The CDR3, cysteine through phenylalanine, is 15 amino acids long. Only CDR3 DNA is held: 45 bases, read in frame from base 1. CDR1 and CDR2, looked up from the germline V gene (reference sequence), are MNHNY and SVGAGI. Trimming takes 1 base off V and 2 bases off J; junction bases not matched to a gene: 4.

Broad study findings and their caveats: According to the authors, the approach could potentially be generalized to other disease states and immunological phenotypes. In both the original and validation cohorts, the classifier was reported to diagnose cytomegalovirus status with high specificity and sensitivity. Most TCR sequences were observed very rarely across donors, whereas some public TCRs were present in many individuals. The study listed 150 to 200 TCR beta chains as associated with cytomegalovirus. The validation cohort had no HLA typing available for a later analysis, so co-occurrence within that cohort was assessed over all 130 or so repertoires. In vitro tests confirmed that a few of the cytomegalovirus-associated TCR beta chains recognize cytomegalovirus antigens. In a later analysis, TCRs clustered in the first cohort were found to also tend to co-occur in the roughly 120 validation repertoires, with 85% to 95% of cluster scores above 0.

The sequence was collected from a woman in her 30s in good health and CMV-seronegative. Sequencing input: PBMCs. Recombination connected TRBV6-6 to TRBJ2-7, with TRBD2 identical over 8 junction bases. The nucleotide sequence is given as TGTGCCAGCAGTTACTGGGCTAGCGGGCCCTACGAGCAGTACTTC. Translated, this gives CASSYWASGPYEQYF.